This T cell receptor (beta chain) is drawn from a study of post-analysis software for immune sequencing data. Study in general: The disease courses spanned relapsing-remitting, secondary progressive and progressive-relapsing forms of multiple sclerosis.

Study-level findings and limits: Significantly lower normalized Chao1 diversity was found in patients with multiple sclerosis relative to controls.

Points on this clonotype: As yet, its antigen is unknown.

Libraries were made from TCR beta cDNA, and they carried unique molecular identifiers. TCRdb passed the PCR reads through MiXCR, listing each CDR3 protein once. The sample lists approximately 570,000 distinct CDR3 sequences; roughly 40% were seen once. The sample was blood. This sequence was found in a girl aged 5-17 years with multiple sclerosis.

The CDR3 coding sequence is TGTGCCAGTAGTATAGGGACTAGCGGCCAAGAGACCCAGTACTTC. Its protein is CASSIGTSGQETQYF. The V gene is TRBV19, the J gene TRBJ2-5; 10 nucleotides agree with TRBD2. Germline CDR1 is LNHDA and CDR2 is SQIVND (reference sequence). The ends lost 1 base at V and 1 base at J; junction bases unmatched: 0. The CDR3 runs 15 residues. The variable domain in full, completed from reference TRBV19 and TRBJ2-5, reads DGGITQSPKYLFRKEGQNVTLSCEQNLNHDAMYWYRQDPGQGLRLIYYSQIVNDFQKGDIAEGYSVSREKKESFPLTVTSAQKNPTAFYLCASSIGTSGQETQYFGPGTRLLVL.